This TCR beta chain was sequenced in a study of T cell repertoires in cytomegalovirus infection. Whole-study context: Matching HLA type, along with CMV infection, was indicated by public TCR beta signatures.

Turning to this clonotype: Its antigen is still unknown.

This CDR3 is 15 amino acids long. The germline V gene encodes CDR1 SGHTS and CDR2 YDEGEE. Trimming took 4 bases from V and 7 from J, leaving 18 bases between them. TCRdb re-called the reads with MiXCR, one entry per CDR3 protein. This sample carries 450,000 to 600,000 distinct CDR3 sequences, under 45% of them seen once, and the ten largest clones take around 45%. This receptor was identified in a human donor in good health (CMV status not recorded). Some clones in this sample may be carry-over from other donors' samples. V and J are TRBV5-8 and TRBJ1-3; D unresolved. Here the sequenced sample was cultured PBMCs, taken from culture after CMV antigen stimulation. The CDR3: CASSTTGSRPNTIYF. In DNA, the CDR3 is TGTGCCAGCAGCACAACCGGGTCCCGCCCGAACACCATATATTTT. Full variable domain (missing parts from reference TRBV5-8 and TRBJ1-3): EAGVTQSPTHLIKTRGQQATLRCSPISGHTSVYWYQQALGLGLQFLLWYDEGEERNRGNFPPRFSGRQFPNYSSELNVNALELEDSALYLCASSTTGSRPNTIYFGEGSWLTVV.